This passage covers 21 T cell receptor beta chains from one sample sequenced in a study of blood T cell repertoires in COVID-19. Only in-frame clones appear in the TCRdb table, and some are missing; sequencing was by immunoSEQ multiplex PCR. The table records 40,000 or so clones, about 90% of them present only once. Sequencing was carried out using peripheral blood. The receptor set was obtained from a woman aged 25 to 39 in a cohort sampled during active COVID-19.

The chain couples TRBV7-2 to TRBJ2-5, with a possible D match to TRBD2 (5 bases). Between the trimmed V and J ends, which lost 0 bases and 5 bases, there was a span of 10 bases. The CDR3 is 14 amino acids. Per the germline V gene, CDR1 is SGHTA and CDR2 is FQGNSA. The CDR3 loop is CASSLAGVGETQYF. CDR3 DNA sequence: TGTGCCAGCAGCTTAGCGGGAGTGGGGGAGACCCAGTACTTC.

The CDR3 nucleotides read TGCGCCAGCAGCTTGGAGGGGGCGGCAGATACGCAGTATTTT. It encodes CASSLEGAADTQYF. The chain is built from TRBV5-1 and TRBJ2-3; 7 bases align to TRBD1. Trimming removed 0 bases from V and 4 bases from J; junction bases left unmatched: 2. This CDR3 contains 14 residues. CDR1 is SGHRS and CDR2 is YFSETQ in the germline V gene.

This clone was recorded only once. This chain connects TRBV19 to TRBJ1-1, with D perhaps TRBD1 (6 bases). V lost 5 bases to trimming and J lost 1 base, with 14 bases between them. The CDR3 is 15 residues long. CDR1 and CDR2 from the germline V gene are LNHDA and SQIVND (reference sequence). In DNA, the CDR3 is TGTGCCAGTAGTCCGTCGGCAGGGGCGAACACTGAAGCTTTCTTT. Protein sequence: CASSPSAGANTEAFF. The variable domain in full, completed from reference TRBV19 and TRBJ1-1, reads DGGITQSPKYLFRKEGQNVTLSCEQNLNHDAMYWYRQDPGQGLRLIYYSQIVNDFQKGDIAEGYSVSREKKESFPLTVTSAQKNPTAFYLCASSPSAGANTEAFFGQGTRLTVV.

This clone was recorded a few times. J is TRBJ1-4 and V is TRBV5-6; 8 nucleotides line up with TRBD1. CDR1 is SGHDT, CDR2 YYEEEE, per germline. The CDR3 loop spans 14 amino acids. J gave up 8 bases and V 4 bases, and 7 bases lay outside the gene matches. In DNA form, the CDR3 reads TGTGCCAGCAGCCCTACAGGGGGGCAGGAAAAACTGTTTTTT. This codes for CASSPTGGQEKLFF.

The J gene is TRBJ1-1, the V gene TRBV27, with D hard to call. CDR1 MNHEY and CDR2 SMNVEV come from the germline V gene (reference sequence). The V gene lost 2 bases and the J gene lost 4 bases, with 11 bases spanning the gap. The CDR3 sequence is 14 residues long. In DNA form, the CDR3 reads TGTGCCAGCAGTTTAGCTGGGAGGAGCACTGAAGCTTTCTTT. Protein: CASSLAGRSTEAFF.

The V gene is TRBV7-9, the J gene TRBJ2-1; no firm D call. Germline V gives CDR1 SEHNR, CDR2 FQNEAQ (reference sequence). CDR3 length: 14 residues. V lost 4 bases to trimming and J lost 3 bases, with 10 bases between them. This chain's CDR3 is CASSSFLYYNEQFF. The CDR3 nucleotides are TGTGCCAGCAGCTCGTTCCTCTACTACAATGAGCAGTTCTTC.

The chain couples TRBV18 to TRBJ1-2; 12 nucleotides align to TRBD1. In germline, CDR1 is KGHSH, CDR2 LQKENI. This CDR3 has 15 amino acids. V dropped 2 bases and J dropped 5; count of bases not matched to a gene: 3. The CDR3 bases are TGTGCCAGCTCACCAACGGGACAGGGGGCATATGGCTACACCTTC. Protein sequence: CASSPTGQGAYGYTF.

The chain has TRBV6-5 and TRBJ1-5, with 10 nucleotides matching TRBD1. The V gene end was trimmed by 8 bases and the J gene end by 0 bases; junction bases not matched to a gene: 1. Germline CDR1 reads MNHEY; CDR2 reads SVGAGI. There are 14 residues in the CDR3. The CDR3 sequence: CASDRGPSNQPQHF. The CDR3 region has the DNA TGTGCCAGCGACAGGGGGCCTAGCAATCAGCCCCAGCATTTT.

The V gene is TRBV28, the J gene TRBJ1-5, with a tentative D call TRBD1 (5 bases). V was cut by 5 bases and J by 6 bases, with 11 bases left in between. Germline-derived CDR1 and CDR2 are MDHEN and SYDVKM. CDR3 length: 13 amino acids. CDR3 sequence (DNA): TGTGCCAGCAGTAGGGGTTGGGGTCAGCCCCAGCATTTT. Residues: CASSRGWGQPQHF.

This chain connects TRBV7-6 to TRBJ2-3, with D maybe TRBD2 (6 bases). There are 16 residues in the CDR3. Germline loops: CDR1 SGHVS, CDR2 FNYEAQ. Deletions cut 5 bases from V and 8 bases from J, with 23 bases between. The CDR3 nucleotides read TGTGCCAGCAGCCCCGGGGCGGGGCCAAACCCCGGTACGCAGTATTTT. This translates into CASSPGAGPNPGTQYF.

The CDR3, as DNA: TGTGCCATCAAAGGAGCCAGCACCAATGAGCAGTTCTTC. Translated: CAIKGASTNEQFF. The chain joins TRBV10-3 to TRBJ2-1; D ambiguous. Germline V gene lookup returns CDR1 ENHRY and CDR2 SYGVKD. This CDR3 comprises 13 residues. Trimming took off 7 bases at V and 6 bases at J, with 13 bases between the two ends.

This clone came up once. The V call is TRBV4-1, the J call TRBJ1-4, with 7 nucleotides matching TRBD1. The V gene end was trimmed by 0 bases and the J gene end by 4 bases; junction bases not matched to a gene: 8. Germline lookup yields CDR1 MGHRA and CDR2 YSYEKL. This CDR3 contains 17 residues. Here the CDR3 reads CASSQDERGRINEKLFF. CDR3 DNA: TGCGCCAGCAGCCAAGATGAAAGGGGGCGGATTAATGAAAAACTGTTTTTT.

This clone was recorded once. This rearrangement joins TRBV4-3 to TRBJ1-1; tentative D call: TRBD1 (6 bases). This CDR3 spans 14 amino acids. V lost 1 base and J lost 8, with 14 bases in between. The germline V gene encodes CDR1 LGHNA and CDR2 YSLEER. In nucleotides, the CDR3 is TGCGCCAGCAGCCAAGCTACAGGGTCACTAGAAGCTTTCTTT. This codes for CASSQATGSLEAFF.

The chain uses TRBV5-1 and TRBJ2-1, with 12 bases aligning to TRBD1. From germline, CDR1 is SGHRS and CDR2 YFSETQ. Trimming at V came to 0 bases and at J to 9 bases, leaving 7 bases not matched to a gene. CDR3 length: 16 residues. As DNA, the CDR3 is TGCGCCAGCAGCTTGGAAGGGGGACAGGGGGCAGGTGAGCAGTTCTTC. Amino acids: CASSLEGGQGAGEQFF.

This sequence joins TRBV5-1 and TRBJ2-3; D is uncertain. CDR3 length: 12 residues. CDR1 is SGHRS, CDR2 YFSETQ, per germline. The V gene lost 3 bases and the J gene lost 5 bases, with 7 bases spanning the gap. The CDR3 loop is CASSSIVDTQYF. The CDR3 DNA sequence: TGCGCCAGCAGCTCAATTGTAGATACGCAGTATTTT.

J is TRBJ2-3 and V is TRBV19, with TRBD2 matching 14 bases. Germline trimming cut 1 base from V and 4 bases from J; bases unmatched to any gene: 4. This CDR3 spans 17 amino acids. Germline V gene lookup returns CDR1 LNHDA and CDR2 SQIVND (reference sequence). The CDR3 DNA reads as TGTGCCAGTAGTATAGGGACTAGCGGGAGGTCCGCAGATACGCAGTATTTT. This gives the protein CASSIGTSGRSADTQYF. Supplemented by reference TRBV19 and TRBJ2-3, the full variable domain reads DGGITQSPKYLFRKEGQNVTLSCEQNLNHDAMYWYRQDPGQGLRLIYYSQIVNDFQKGDIAEGYSVSREKKESFPLTVTSAQKNPTAFYLCASSIGTSGRSADTQYFGPGTRLTVL.

This clone was recorded only once. This sequence joins TRBV7-9 and TRBJ1-1; weak D call: TRBD1 (5 bases). The V gene's germline CDR1 is SEHNR and CDR2 FQNEAQ (reference sequence). The CDR3 is 14 residues long. V lost 3 bases and J lost 5, with 13 bases in between. The chain's CDR3 is CASSFKGPGTEAFF. CDR3 nucleotide sequence: TGTGCCAGCAGCTTTAAAGGGCCAGGGACTGAAGCTTTCTTT.

V usage is TRBV2 and J usage is TRBJ1-6, with D perhaps matching TRBD1 (5 bases). The germline CDR1 and CDR2 sequences are SNHLY and FYNNEI. Trimming removed 6 bases from V and 2 bases from J, with 11 bases in between. The CDR3 totals 15 residues. This CDR3 is CASSNQGPYNSPLHF. CDR3 nucleotides: TGTGCCAGCAGCAACCAGGGCCCCTATAATTCACCCCTCCACTTT. Variable domain in full (rest from reference TRBV2 and TRBJ1-6): EPEVTQTPSHQVTQMGQEVILRCVPISNHLYFYWYRQILGQKVEFLVSFYNNEISEKSEIFDDQFSVERPDGSNFTLKIRSTKLEDSAMYFCASSNQGPYNSPLHFGNGTRLTVT.

J is TRBJ1-3 and V is TRBV19; TRBD1 matches 8 bases. V was clipped by 7 bases and J by 4 bases; unmatched bases: 3. This CDR3 has 13 amino acids. Looked up from germline, CDR1 is LNHDA and CDR2 is SQIVND (reference sequence). CDR3 DNA sequence: TGTGCCAGTATGGGGACAGGCGGAAACACCATATATTTT. This encodes CASMGTGGNTIYF.

The chain links TRBV7-2 to TRBJ2-5; D is possibly TRBD2 (6 bases). Per germline, CDR1 SGHTA and CDR2 FQGNSA. The CDR3 spans 16 residues. The V end was cut by 2 bases, the J end by 3 bases, with 16 bases between. This CDR3 reads CASSLMRLGGEETQYF. The CDR3 DNA sequence: TGTGCCAGCAGCTTAATGAGATTGGGGGGTGAAGAGACCCAGTACTTC.

This clone was seen a handful of times. The chain employs TRBV7-2 and TRBJ2-7; 7 bases are a match to TRBD1. Germline V gene sequence: CDR1 SGHTA, CDR2 FQGNSA. The CDR3 spans 17 residues. Trimming at V came to 5 bases and at J to 2 bases, leaving 15 bases not matched to a gene. The CDR3 loop reads CASSGATPGTATYEQYF. CDR3 nucleotides: TGTGCCAGCAGCGGAGCCACGCCCGGGACAGCGACCTACGAGCAGTACTTC. Full variable domain (rest looked up from reference TRBV7-2 and TRBJ2-7): GAGVSQSPSNKVTEKGKDVELRCDPISGHTALYWYRQSLGQGLEFLIYFQGNSAPDKSGLPSDRFSAERTGGSVSTLTIQRTQQEDSAVYLCASSGATPGTATYEQYFGPGTRLTVT.